This T cell receptor (beta chain) was obtained from a study of blood T cell repertoires in COVID-19 (dated by TCRdb to 2020 to 2021). The study in broad terms: The collaborator samples originated in the United States, Italy and Spain and spanned the acute and convalescent phases of COVID-19. The material from the prospective study consisted of cDNA or gDNA derived from T cells, B-cell-depleted T cells, or PBMCs. Deeply sampled blood TCRbeta repertoires from subjects exposed to, actively infected with, or recovered from COVID-19 were included in the dataset. The repertoires were released in a freely available public database meant as a resource for research on the immune response to SARS-CoV-2. Samples were obtained from the ongoing ImmuneRACE study (first 160 participants) and from 1,200 or so subjects provided by 6 global collaborators. Sample metadata almost always included a de-identified subject ID, COVID-19 status, age in years and sex. Where available, HLA class I and class II types were taken from metadata supplied by the sample provider and were not determined by assay-based typing. Results and caveats for the whole study, not just this receptor: Clinical and demographic metadata were provided uncurated, with the amount varying by source and participant.

The immunoSEQ Assay, a bias-controlled multiplex PCR, was used to amplify TCRbeta CDR3 regions from genomic DNA. The paper's processing steps were these. The number of nucleated cells in each sample was estimated by amplification of reference gene primers within the assay. To quantify the absolute abundance of each unique TCRbeta CDR3 rearrangement, sequence reads were collapsed and filtered. For each sample, productive Simpson clonality was calculated as the square root of Simpson's diversity index across productive rearrangements. Not all clones reach the TCRdb copy of this immuneACCESS table, which keeps in-frame sequences only. Checked studies attribute under half of the gap to unresolved V genes and leave the rest unexplained. The V and J calls and the clone size are those of that table, but D and trimming were determined from the DNA. The sample profile shows 23,000 or so clones; more than 75% of them were found once. Over 25% of the sample goes to the ten largest clones.

The CDR3 starts with the cysteine, ends with the phenylalanine, and has 17 residues. The sequence is cut down to CDR3 DNA, 51 bases in frame from base 1. The germline V gene gives CDR1 as SGHVS and CDR2 as FQNEAQ. Here V drops 2 bases and J drops 0 bases, and the junction holds 7 bases not matched to any gene. To note about this clone: Its binding antigen is unknown. It has no much larger one-base neighbor in the sample; base qualities were not kept.

The collaborating institutions used their own protocols to collect whole blood in K2EDTA tubes. For TCRbeta analysis, collaborators shipped samples as frozen whole blood, isolated PBMCs, or DNA extracted from either of those sample types. The sequencing input was peripheral blood. Recombination joined TRBV7-8 with TRBJ2-3; TRBD2 agrees with 8 junctional bases. This receptor was identified in a human donor with active COVID-19. The donor label of this sample is uncertain. The nucleotide sequence reads as follows: TGTGCCAGCAGCTTACGCGGGGGCGGGGGGAGCACAGATACGCAGTATTTT. Its translation reads: CASSLRGGGGSTDTQYF.